This T cell receptor beta chain is drawn from a study of radiation and T cells in renal cell carcinoma. Study context: Nephrectomy followed 15 Gy stereotactic body radiation by 4 weeks.

As for time point: baseline pretreatment blood. As for treatment: 15 Gy SBRT to primary tumor, nephrectomy 4 weeks later. Radiation-treated patients gave blood at baseline, week 2 and week 4. Comment on this clone: Its antigen is unidentified.

Germline V gives CDR1 MDHEN, CDR2 SYDVKM. V lost 6 bases to trimming and J lost 2 bases, with 10 bases between them. The CDR3 runs to 13 residues. Study-level points and caveats: No pretreatment tumor biopsies were available for baseline clonotypes. In blood, top tumor clones expanded by 2 weeks, shrinking by 4.

Libraries were prepared by immunoSEQ multiplex PCR; TCRdb keeps only in-frame clonotypes and omits some of them. The profile shows under 55,000 clones, approximately 83% of them singletons. The chain couples TRBV28 to TRBJ1-2, with D unresolved. Sequences were derived from blood, sampled from a patient whose treatment included radiotherapy and nephrectomy. This clonotype was sampled from a woman aged 70-85 years with renal cell carcinoma. CDR3 sequence reads: CASSRTENYGYTF. The DNA for the CDR3 is TGTGCCAGCAGCCGTACAGAGAACTATGGCTACACCTTC.